The next 27 T cell receptor beta chains were all read from a single sample in a study of response to subunit inactivated influenza vaccine. TCRdb re-analysed the RT-PCR reads in MiXCR, keeping a single row per CDR3 protein. This sample has 450,000 to 600,000 distinct CDR3 sequences, with more than 7% found just once. The source material was PBMCs from blood, sampled less than 30 months after vaccination. The receptors originated from a man aged 50 to 75 who received an inactivated influenza vaccine.

The chain has TRBV6-2 or TRBV6-3 and TRBJ2-2, with a possible D match to TRBD2 (5 bases). Germline V gene lookup returns CDR1 MNHEY and CDR2 SVGEGT. Trimming left V 8 bases short and J 6 bases short, with 16 bases between. The CDR3 is made up of 14 amino acids. CDR3 protein: CASRYLGSSGELFF. For the CDR3, the DNA is TGTGCCAGCCGATACCTTGGGAGCTCCGGGGAGCTGTTTTTT.

This clonotype was seen repeatedly, ten times or more. The rearrangement joins TRBV6-1 to TRBJ2-2; TRBD1 agrees at 7 bases. J was trimmed by 3 bases and V by 8 bases; bases with no gene match: 6. Germline CDR1 reads MNHNS; CDR2 reads SASEGT. CDR3 length equals 14 residues. For the CDR3, the DNA is TGTGCCAGCGGAGGACAGGACTACACCGGGGAGCTGTTTTTT. This sequence encodes CASGGQDYTGELFF.

The V gene is TRBV4-3, the J gene TRBJ2-1, with D unclear. With 3 bases removed from V and 5 bases from J, the gap between germline ends came to 20 bases. The CDR3 consists of 17 residues. From germline, CDR1 is LGHNA and CDR2 YSLEER. The CDR3 DNA reads as TGCGCCAGCAGCCAGGACCACGACCAGGCCGGCCACAATGAGCAGTTCTTC. Protein: CASSQDHDQAGHNEQFF.

The table lists this clonotype with a few counts. The gene calls are TRBV30 and TRBJ1-2, with D unresolved. CDR3 size: 13 residues. The V gene's germline CDR1 is GTSNPN and CDR2 SVGIG (reference sequence). V lost 2 bases, J lost 7 bases, and 14 bases lay in between. CDR3 region: CAWSLTGGGGYTF. Here the CDR3 DNA reads TGTGCCTGGAGTCTGACCGGTGGCGGTGGCTACACCTTC.

This clonotype was detected many times. CDR3 region: CASSPSRTGGAKTQYF. The CDR3 DNA reads TGTGCCAGCAGTCCCTCTCGGACAGGGGGCGCGAAGACCCAGTACTTC. The chain is built from TRBV28 and TRBJ2-5, with TRBD1 matching over 11 bases. The junction had 11 bases not matched to a gene; V was cut back by 5 bases and J by 6 bases. The CDR3 is 16 residues long. CDR1 and CDR2 (germline): MDHEN, SYDVKM.

Only a few counts were recorded for this clonotype. The chain carries TRBV4-3 and TRBJ2-1; 7 bases are a match to TRBD1. The CDR3 extends over 14 amino acids. J lost 8 bases, V lost 2 bases, and 6 bases had no gene match. The germline V gene has CDR1 LGHNA and CDR2 YSLEER. CDR3 in amino acids: CASSQLQGRDEQFF. The CDR3 DNA sequence: TGCGCCAGCAGCCAATTACAGGGGCGAGATGAGCAGTTCTTC.

This clonotype showed up many times. The rearrangement uses TRBV12-3 or TRBV12-4 and TRBJ2-7; the D is unclear. Trimming left V 1 base short and J 0 bases short, with 7 bases between. The CDR3 consists of 14 residues. The CDR3 spells CASSLGTLSYEQYF. DNA for the CDR3: TGTGCCAGCAGTTTAGGCACTCTCTCCTACGAGCAGTACTTC.

This clonotype was seen only a few times. The V gene is TRBV12-5, the J gene TRBJ2-5, with 14 bases lining up with TRBD2. The trim removed 0 bases at V and 2 bases at J, leaving 8 bases unmatched. CDR3 length: 19 amino acids. Germline lookup yields CDR1 LGHNT and CDR2 FRNRAP. CDR3 DNA sequence: TGTGCTAGTGGTTTGGTATTTGGGACTAGCGGGAGAAATCAAGAGACCCAGTACTTC. Translating it yields CASGLVFGTSGRNQETQYF.

This clonotype showed up many times. This chain connects TRBV7-2 to TRBJ1-5; 8 nucleotides line up with TRBD1. The V gene end was trimmed by 2 bases and the J gene end by 6 bases; junction bases not matched to a gene: 6. This CDR3 has 15 amino acids. In germline, CDR1 is SGHTA, CDR2 FQGNSA. Written as DNA, the CDR3 is TGTGCCAGCAGCTTACTACAGGGGGGGTTTCAGCCCCAGCATTTT. This gives the protein CASSLLQGGFQPQHF.

The gene calls are TRBV3-1 and TRBJ2-1; 8 nucleotides align to TRBD2. With V trimmed by 0 bases and J by 3 bases, 4 bases remained unmatched. The length of the CDR3 is 16 residues. Germline CDR1 and CDR2: LGHDT and YNNKEL (reference sequence). CDR3 in amino acids: CASSQELAGHYNEQFF. CDR3 DNA: TGTGCCAGCAGCCAAGAGCTAGCGGGTCACTACAATGAGCAGTTCTTC.

This clonotype was seen at least ten times. This chain joins TRBV5-1 and TRBJ2-1, with a possible D match to TRBD2 (6 bases). The CDR3 runs 15 residues. Between the trimmed V and J ends, which lost 1 base and 6 bases, there was a span of 14 bases. Per the germline V gene, CDR1 is SGHRS and CDR2 is YFSETQ. CDR3 nucleotide sequence: TGCGCCAGCAGCTTGAGTATGAGCGGGTTCAATGAGCAGTTCTTC. Translated: CASSLSMSGFNEQFF.

The V and J genes are TRBV12-3 or TRBV12-4 and TRBJ1-5; tentatively, D is TRBD1 (5 bases). Trimming removed 1 base at V and 4 bases at J, with 11 bases between. The CDR3 is 15 amino acids. The CDR3 here is CASSLGGQTNQPQHF. DNA for the CDR3: TGTGCCAGCAGTTTAGGCGGACAAACGAATCAGCCCCAGCATTTT.

The rearrangement uses TRBV6-2 or TRBV6-3 and TRBJ2-1, with a weak D call TRBD1 (6 bases). The CDR3 is 15 amino acids. Germline CDR1 is MNHEY and CDR2 is SVGEGT. Between the trimmed V and J ends, which lost 0 bases and 7 bases, there was a span of 13 bases. The CDR3 reads CASSYSSQGRNEQFF. The CDR3 DNA reads TGTGCCAGCAGTTACTCATCACAGGGAAGGAATGAGCAGTTCTTC.

This chain uses TRBV29-1 with TRBJ1-2; tentatively, D is TRBD1 (5 bases). Trimming removed 4 bases from V and 6 bases from J, with 15 bases in between. Germline-derived CDR1 and CDR2 are SQVTM and ANQGSEA. The CDR3 spans 13 residues. CDR3 DNA: TGCAGCGTTGGGCAGGGCGGTGGTAATGGCTACACCTTC. Translated: CSVGQGGGNGYTF.

The chain recombines TRBV7-2 with TRBJ2-3; D is uncertain. The CDR3 runs 16 residues. V lost 1 base, J lost 0 bases, and 11 bases lay in between. CDR1 is SGHTA, CDR2 FQGNSA, per germline. CDR3 region: CASSLGGRSSTDTQYF. The CDR3 nucleotides are TGTGCCAGCAGCTTAGGGGGTCGCTCGAGCACAGATACGCAGTATTTT.

This clonotype was recorded a few times. The rearrangement joins TRBV10-2 to TRBJ2-3, with D possibly matching TRBD2 (5 bases). The CDR3 contains 13 residues. Per germline, CDR1 WSHSY and CDR2 SAAADI. Trimming took off 6 bases at V and 2 bases at J, with 9 bases between the two ends. In DNA, the CDR3 is TGCGCCAGCAGGGACTGGAACACAGATACGCAGTATTTT. Protein sequence: CASRDWNTDTQYF.

This clonotype was counted only a few times. The V gene is TRBV19, the J gene TRBJ1-5, with D unresolved. In germline, CDR1 is LNHDA, CDR2 SQIVND (reference sequence). The CDR3 covers 16 residues. V dropped 2 bases and J dropped 2 bases, with 13 bases sitting between them. Here the CDR3 DNA reads TGTGCCAGTAGTATAACAAACCCCTTAGGCAATCAGCCCCAGCATTTT. This sequence encodes CASSITNPLGNQPQHF.

The table lists this clonotype with a few counts. This chain uses TRBV11-2 with TRBJ1-3; tentatively, D is TRBD1 (6 bases). This CDR3 contains 14 residues. In germline, CDR1 is SGHAT, CDR2 FQNNGV. V was shortened by 9 bases and J by 2 bases, with 14 bases between the two germline ends. This chain's CDR3 is CASRQGTAGNTIYF. As DNA, the CDR3 is TGTGCCAGTCGGCAGGGGACGGCTGGAAACACCATATATTTT.

This clonotype was seen at least ten times. The genes are TRBV28 and TRBJ1-5, with 8 bases aligning to TRBD1. V lost 5 bases to trimming and J lost 0 bases; unmatched junction nucleotides: 0. CDR1 is MDHEN and CDR2 is SYDVKM in the germline V gene. The CDR3 spans 14 residues. CDR3 bases: TGTGCCAGCAGTACAGGGGGTAGCAATCAGCCCCAGCATTTT. This gives the protein CASSTGGSNQPQHF. Full variable domain (remainder filled in from reference TRBV28 and TRBJ1-5): DVKVTQSSRYLVKRTGEKVFLECVQDMDHENMFWYRQDPGLGLRLIYFSYDVKMKEKGDIPEGYSVSREKKERFSLILESASTNQTSMYLCASSTGGSNQPQHFGDGTRLSIL.

This clonotype was picked up many times. The chain uses TRBV12-3 or TRBV12-4 and TRBJ2-1; TRBD2 agrees at 16 bases. The CDR3 runs 16 residues. J gave up 5 bases and V 5 bases, and 3 bases lay outside the gene matches. For the CDR3, the DNA is TGTGCCAGCAGTGGGGGACTAGCGGGAGGGGACAATGAGCAGTTCTTC. The encoded protein is CASSGGLAGGDNEQFF.

The V call is TRBV7-8, the J call TRBJ2-1; 9 bases are shared with TRBD2. The CDR3 has 16 residues. Germline V gene data show CDR1 as SGHVS and CDR2 as FQNEAQ. The junction had 18 bases not matched to a gene; V was cut back by 10 bases and J by 8 bases. In DNA form, the CDR3 reads TGTGCCATCGCCTGGGTCGGACTAGCGAATCATGATGAGCAGTTCTTC. It yields the protein CAIAWVGLANHDEQFF.

The chain has TRBV5-1 and TRBJ2-1; D is perhaps TRBD2 (5 bases). Germline assignment: CDR1 SGHRS and CDR2 YFSETQ. The CDR3 sequence is 15 residues long. Trimming pared 0 bases from V and 7 bases from J, leaving 14 bases between. DNA for the CDR3: TGCGCCAGCAGCTTGGAGGTGGGAGAGTGGAATGAGCAGTTCTTC. Translating gives CASSLEVGEWNEQFF. The variable domain in full, with the rest retrieved from reference TRBV5-1 and TRBJ2-1, is KAGVTQTPRYLIKTRGQQVTLSCSPISGHRSVSWYQQTPGQGLQFLFEYFSETQRNKGNFPGRFSGRQFSNSRSEMNVSTLELGDSALYLCASSLEVGEWNEQFFGPGTRLTVL.

This clonotype was recorded at least ten times. Written as DNA, the CDR3 is TGTGCCAGCAGCTTGGGCAAAGATACGCAGTATTTT. Translation: CASSLGKDTQYF. The V gene is TRBV11-1, the J gene TRBJ2-3; no clear D gene. The CDR3 consists of 12 residues. Trimming took off 3 bases at V and 5 bases at J, with 6 bases between the two ends. The germline CDR1 and CDR2 sequences are SGHAT and FQDESV (reference sequence). Filled out from reference TRBV11-1 and TRBJ2-3, the complete variable domain reads EAEVAQSPRYKITEKSQAVAFWCDPISGHATLYWYRQILGQGPELLVQFQDESVVDDSQLPKDRFSAERLKGVDSTLKIQPAELGDSAMYLCASSLGKDTQYFGPGTRLTVL.

CDR3 coding DNA: TGTGCCACCGTGGACAGGGAAACGTCCTACGAGCAGTACTTC. Encoded protein: CATVDRETSYEQYF. The chain recombines TRBV10-3 with TRBJ2-7; 8 bases map to TRBD1. The CDR3 runs 14 residues. CDR1 and CDR2 (germline): ENHRY, SYGVKD. The V segment lost 10 bases and the J segment 1 base; nucleotides outside the gene matches: 9.

This clonotype has a count of ten or more. V is TRBV6-1 and J is TRBJ2-1, with 8 bases aligning to TRBD2. The V segment lost 6 bases and the J segment 8 bases; nucleotides outside the gene matches: 6. The CDR3 extends over 13 amino acids. Looked up from germline, CDR1 is MNHNS and CDR2 is SASEGT. CDR3 sequence reads: CASRAPGGDEQFF. The CDR3 region has the DNA TGTGCCAGCAGAGCACCGGGGGGGGATGAGCAGTTCTTC.

There are many counts of this clonotype. The V call is TRBV12-3 or TRBV12-4, the J call TRBJ2-5, with 7 bases that match TRBD1. V was pared by 5 bases and J by 1 base, with 4 bases of the junction left unmatched. The CDR3 totals 14 residues. The CDR3 nucleotides read TGTGCCAGCAGTCCCAGGGGGACCCAAGAGACCCAGTACTTC. Translating it yields CASSPRGTQETQYF.

This clonotype was recorded many times. This rearrangement joins TRBV5-1 to TRBJ2-5; D call uncertain. Deletions cut 0 bases from V and 1 base from J, with 7 bases between. The CDR3 spans 14 residues. CDR1 is SGHRS and CDR2 is YFSETQ in the germline V gene. This chain's CDR3 is CASSLENGQETQYF. The CDR3 coding sequence is TGCGCCAGCAGCTTGGAGAACGGCCAAGAGACCCAGTACTTC.